This T cell receptor (beta chain) was captured by sequencing in a study of blood T cell repertoires in COVID-19. The CDR3 is 15 residues long. Germline V gene lookup returns CDR1 MDHEN and CDR2 SYDVKM. V trimming: 3 bases; J trimming: 2 bases; junction bases outside the gene matches: 3. Assay used: immunoSEQ multiplex PCR; TCRdb lists only in-frame clones, some missing. Of approximately 140,000 clones in the sample, roughly 78% were seen once. The rearrangement uses TRBV28 and TRBJ2-3; TRBD2 matches at 9 bases. The sequenced sample consisted of peripheral blood. The receptor was isolated from a man between 60 and 75 years old with acute or convalescent COVID-19. CDR3 residues: CASSLRGGHTDTQYF. The CDR3 DNA reads as TGTGCCAGCAGTTTGCGGGGGGGCCACACAGATACGCAGTATTTT.